A selection of T cell receptor beta chains follows, all from one sample in a study of T cells in Graves' hyperthyroidism and ophthalmopathy. TCRdb reprocessed the multiplex PCR reads via MiXCR and lists one record per CDR3 protein. Of some 440,000 distinct CDR3 sequences listed, around a sixth are singletons. The sequenced sample was blood. Source of these receptors: a young woman with Graves' hyperthyroidism. The CDR3 runs from the conserved cysteine through the conserved F or W. D genes are given only for firm matches. Some rows have no size entry. The others give once, few or many, or a class for an expanded clone.

J: TRBJ1-2
size: many
V: TRBV12-3/TRBV12-4
D: TRBD1
length: 14
DNA: TGTGCCAGCAGTCATTTGACAGGGTCCTATGGCTACACCTTC
CDR3: CASSHLTGSYGYTF

J: TRBJ1-1
size: -
V: TRBV15
D: -
length: 13
DNA: TGTGCCGTATCACAGGGATCAAGGACTGAAGCTTTCTTT
CDR3: CAVSQGSRTEAFF

J: TRBJ1-1
size: -
V: TRBV4-1
D: TRBD1
length: 17
DNA: TGCGCCAGCAGCCAAGAGGACAGGGGTCCTTCAAACACTGAAGCTTTCTTT
CDR3: CASSQEDRGPSNTEAFF

J: TRBJ1-2
size: many
V: TRBV2
D: -
length: 14
DNA: TGTGCCAGCAGGGGTCCCTACGCTAACTATGGCTACACCTTC
CDR3: CASRGPYANYGYTF

J: TRBJ2-7
size: -
V: TRBV6-2/TRBV6-3
D: TRBD2
length: 18
DNA: TGTGCCAGCAGCGTAAAGGGGACTAGCGGGAGGGCCGGGTACGAGCAGTACTTC
CDR3: CASSVKGTSGRAGYEQYF

J: TRBJ2-3
size: -
V: TRBV20-1
D: -
length: 14
DNA: TGCAGTGCCCAGGGGGAGGGTAGCACAGATACGCAGTATTTT
CDR3: CSAQGEGSTDTQYF

J: TRBJ2-1
size: many
V: TRBV29-1
D: -
length: 14
DNA: TGCAGCGTTGTGGGGGTTAGGGGGTACAATGAGCAGTTCTTC
CDR3: CSVVGVRGYNEQFF

J: TRBJ2-6
size: few
V: TRBV12-3/TRBV12-4
D: TRBD1
length: 17
DNA: TGTGCCAGCAGTTTAGACCAGGGGGCGGCTGGGGCCAACGTCCTGACTTTC
CDR3: CASSLDQGAAGANVLTF

J: TRBJ1-1
size: few
V: TRBV10-1
D: -
length: 13
DNA: TGCGCCAGCAGGAACAGCCTGGGCACTGAAGCTTTCTTT
CDR3: CASRNSLGTEAFF

J: TRBJ1-5
size: few
V: TRBV7-2
D: -
length: 16
DNA: TGTGCCAGCAGCTTATTAGGACGGGAATCGGGGCAGCCCCAGCATTTT
CDR3: CASSLLGRESGQPQHF

J: TRBJ2-7
size: many
V: TRBV29-1
D: TRBD2
length: 13
DNA: TGCAGCGTTGTTCTTAGCGGGATCTACGAGCAGTACTTC
CDR3: CSVVLSGIYEQYF

J: TRBJ1-3
size: -
V: TRBV3-1
D: -
length: 13
DNA: TGTGCCAGCTCCCGGACAGATAGAAACACCATATATTTT
CDR3: CASSRTDRNTIYF

J: TRBJ2-7
size: -
V: TRBV27
D: TRBD2
length: 15
DNA: TGTGCCGGCTATTCCGGGACTAGCGGCTCCTACGAGCAGCACTTC
CDR3: CAGYSGTSGSYEQHF

J: TRBJ2-7
size: -
V: TRBV5-4
D: TRBD1
length: 15
DNA: TGTGCCAGCAGCTCGAAAGGGGGCTCCCCTTACGAGCAGTACTTC
CDR3: CASSSKGGSPYEQYF

J: TRBJ2-1
size: few
V: TRBV7-9
D: TRBD1
length: 15
DNA: TGTGCCAGCAGCTTGGGGACAGAGCCCTACAATGAGCGGTTCTTC
CDR3: CASSLGTEPYNERFF

J: TRBJ1-6
size: -
V: TRBV15
D: -
length: 14
DNA: TGTGCCACCAGGGGGGTCGAGGGGAGTTCACCCCTCCACTTT
CDR3: CATRGVEGSSPLHF

J: TRBJ1-3
size: many
V: TRBV6-1
D: -
length: 18
DNA: TGTGCCAGCAGTTACCAGGCGACAGGCTCGGGATCTGGAAACACCATATATTTT
CDR3: CASSYQATGSGSGNTIYF

J: TRBJ2-7
size: -
V: TRBV6-5
D: TRBD1
length: 15
DNA: TGTGCCGGCAGTCACCGGGACAGGGCGGCGGGAGAGCAGTACTTC
CDR3: CAGSHRDRAAGEQYF

J: TRBJ1-2
size: many
V: TRBV6-1
D: -
length: 16
DNA: TGTGCCAGCAGTGAAGCGTCTTGGGGGCGCAGGGATGGCTACACCTTC
CDR3: CASSEASWGRRDGYTF

J: TRBJ2-3
size: few
V: TRBV6-6
D: TRBD2
length: 19
DNA: TGTGCCAGCAGTTACTTGGGGACTAGCGGGAGTGTGAGCACAGATACGCAGTATTTT
CDR3: CASSYLGTSGSVSTDTQYF

J: TRBJ1-5
size: few
V: TRBV7-2
D: -
length: 12
DNA: TGTGCCAGCAGCCCTTATAATCAGCCCCAGCATTTT
CDR3: CASSPYNQPQHF

J: TRBJ2-3
size: few
V: TRBV10-2
D: TRBD1
length: 15
DNA: TGCGCCAGCATCTCCATCCGGGACAGGGGTGATACGCAGTATTTT
CDR3: CASISIRDRGDTQYF

J: TRBJ2-7
size: -
V: TRBV3-1
D: -
length: 18
DNA: TGTGCCAGCAGCCAAGTAGGTCAGTCTGGCGGGTACCTGGGAGAGCAGTACTTC
CDR3: CASSQVGQSGGYLGEQYF

J: TRBJ2-7
size: many
V: TRBV27
D: TRBD2
length: 14
DNA: TGTGCCAGCAGTTTGGCGGGGGGCATGAACGAGCAGTACTTC
CDR3: CASSLAGGMNEQYF

J: TRBJ1-5
size: -
V: TRBV7-8
D: -
length: 16
DNA: TGTGCCAGCAGCTTAAGCGAGTTGCGTAGCAATCAGCCCCAGCATTTT
CDR3: CASSLSELRSNQPQHF

J: TRBJ2-3
size: few
V: TRBV5-5
D: -
length: 15
DNA: TGTGCCAGCAGCTGGGGGAGGGGGCTCGGGGATACGCAGTATTTT
CDR3: CASSWGRGLGDTQYF

J: TRBJ1-2
size: many
V: TRBV5-1
D: -
length: 14
DNA: TGCGCCAGCAGCTTGGCCGGGGATCTCTATGGCTACACCTTC
CDR3: CASSLAGDLYGYTF

J: TRBJ1-5
size: few
V: TRBV28
D: -
length: 20
DNA: TGTGCCAGCAGTTCAATACAGGGAGCAGGGGTTATATCGAGCAATCAGCCCCAGCATTTT
CDR3: CASSSIQGAGVISSNQPQHF

J: TRBJ2-5
size: many
V: TRBV2
D: TRBD2
length: 14
DNA: TGTGCCAGAGAGGTCGCGGGGGGCAAGGGGGCCCAGTACTTC
CDR3: CAREVAGGKGAQYF

J: TRBJ2-2
size: many
V: TRBV18
D: TRBD2
length: 16
DNA: TGTGCCAGCTCACCAGGGAGGGCGCCTGGCACCGGGGAGCTGTTTTTT
CDR3: CASSPGRAPGTGELFF

J: TRBJ1-1
size: many
V: TRBV27
D: TRBD1
length: 15
DNA: TGTGCCAGCAGTTCTATTCCACAGGGGCTAGCTGAAGCTTTCTTT
CDR3: CASSSIPQGLAEAFF

J: TRBJ2-5
size: few
V: TRBV6-5
D: -
length: 13
DNA: TGTGCCAGCAGTTACGGGGGGCAAGAGACCCAGTACTTC
CDR3: CASSYGGQETQYF

J: TRBJ1-1
size: few
V: TRBV19
D: -
length: 13
DNA: TGTGCCACAGGGGTCAAAGGGGACACTGAAGCTTTCTTT
CDR3: CATGVKGDTEAFF

J: TRBJ1-3
size: many
V: TRBV7-3
D: -
length: 14
DNA: TGTGCCAGCAGCTTAGGGGGAACTGGAAACACCATATATTTT
CDR3: CASSLGGTGNTIYF

J: TRBJ2-7
size: many
V: TRBV11-2
D: -
length: 13
DNA: TGTGCCAGCACCCGCGGACCAACCTACGAGCAGTACTTC
CDR3: CASTRGPTYEQYF

J: TRBJ1-5
size: many
V: TRBV2
D: -
length: 14
DNA: TGTGCCAGCAGTACCCAAGATAGCAATCAGCCCCAGCATTTT
CDR3: CASSTQDSNQPQHF

J: TRBJ1-1
size: -
V: TRBV10-3
D: -
length: 13
DNA: TGTGCCATCAGCGGACAGTTCAACACTGAAGCTTTCTTT
CDR3: CAISGQFNTEAFF

J: TRBJ1-6
size: few
V: TRBV15
D: -
length: 15
DNA: TGTGCCACCAGCAGAGATAGAGGGAGGCCCTCACCCCTCCACTTT
CDR3: CATSRDRGRPSPLHF

J: TRBJ1-1
size: -
V: TRBV18
D: -
length: 16
DNA: TGTGCCAGCTCACAAACCACCCGGACGGTGAACACTGAAGCTTTCTTT
CDR3: CASSQTTRTVNTEAFF

J: TRBJ1-5
size: -
V: TRBV19
D: -
length: 16
DNA: TGTGCCAGTAGTCCGGGGATAGTCTATAGCAATCAGCCCCAGCATTTT
CDR3: CASSPGIVYSNQPQHF